This T cell receptor (beta chain) came from a study of glioma-infiltrating T cells after dendritic cell vaccination (TCRdb year 2016). With respect to the entire study: The cohort included 15 or so glioblastoma patients drawn from Phase I and II dendritic cell vaccination trials, of whom 9 were newly diagnosed and 6 had recurrent disease. Autologous tumor lysate-pulsed dendritic cell vaccination was administered to the patients between the early 2000s and the early 2010s. The vaccine consisted of monocyte-derived dendritic cells cultured less than 9 days with IL-4 and GM-CSF, then pulsed overnight with autologous tumor lysate. Patients received three intradermal dendritic cell vaccine injections at biweekly intervals in the arm below the axilla. In glioblastoma patients vaccinated with dendritic cells, deep sequencing of TCR beta CDR3 regions served to measure tumor-infiltrating lymphocyte content and to compare repertoires between tumor and blood. Survival after dendritic cell vaccination was correlated with TCR sequencing metrics, including TIL content and tumor-blood repertoire overlap. General study outcomes and caveats: The three-group TCR overlap response model was described as speculative and requiring prospective validation. The cohort was small and heterogeneous, and full blood and tumor sets were available for few patients, with initial-recurrent tumor pairs available for even fewer patients. Longer time to progression and overall survival after dendritic cell vaccination were predicted by higher estimated pretreatment TIL content. TCR clonality showed no direct relationship with survival, which suggests that a diverse polyclonal response may be important.

TCRB CDR3 regions were amplified from 1.5 to 2.5 ug genomic DNA, or all available DNA if less, using the immunoSEQ assay. The multiplex PCR employed 60 forward primers targeting TCR V beta segments and 13 reverse primers targeting J beta segments. Synthetic control templates were spiked into each sample at limiting dilution to estimate reads per starting template. Sequencing produced 87 bp reads on the Illumina HiSeq System. Processing in the source paper ran as follows. PCR and sequencing errors were removed by a nearest neighbor algorithm that merged closely related sequences. TCR overlap was defined as the percentage of unique tumor TCR beta sequences that were also found in the peripheral blood of the same patient. Not all clones reach the TCRdb copy of this immuneACCESS table, which keeps in-frame sequences only. Checked studies attribute under half of the gap to unresolved V genes and leave the rest unexplained. Clone size and the V and J calls come from that table; the DNA yielded D and trimming. This sample gives about 65,000 clones in total; approximately 86% of them show up just once. In total, the top ten clones hold around 10% of the sample.

Per the publication, the time point label means: after dendritic cell vaccination, including at tumor progression/relapse. To be selected, patients needed enough residual fresh-frozen tumor tissue and more than two years of available survival data. None of the glioblastoma patients carried an isocitrate dehydrogenase mutation, although molecular status otherwise varied. PBMC collection took place before vaccination, two weeks after the third vaccination, and at tumor progression if progression occurred. The Qiagen DNeasy Blood extraction Kit was used to extract genomic DNA. On this clone itself: Its antigen remains unidentified. No clone much larger than this one lies a single base away; base qualities are absent.

From the cysteine through the phenylalanine, the CDR3 covers 13 amino acids. The CDR3 DNA has 39 bases and is translated from base 1. V and J are truncated by 4 bases and 9 bases respectively, leaving an intervening sequence of 13 bases. CDR1 and CDR2 are drawn from the germline V gene: SNHLY, FYNNEI. The specimen was blood, collected after dendritic cell vaccination. Here the chain combines TRBV2 and TRBJ2-1; 6 matching bases give a weak D call of TRBD2. The sequence was obtained from a human donor with glioblastoma. The sequenced DNA: TGTGCCAGCAGTGTGGAGTCGGAGGGTGAGCAGTTCTTC. This is translated as CASSVESEGEQFF.